A single sample is the source of the 8 T cell receptor beta chains below, sequenced in a study of identical twins. In TCRdb, the 5' RACE reads were re-called with MiXCR into one record per CDR3 protein. Of a few hundred thousand distinct CDR3 sequences detected, under 20% appear once; the ten largest clones hold around 12%. Sequenced sample: naive T cells sorted from blood. Receptor source: a man aged 45-60 years in good health.

The chain has TRBV7-6 and TRBJ2-2; D is possibly TRBD1 (6 bases). Trimming stripped 6 bases from V and 7 bases from J, with 15 bases between. The CDR3 runs to 14 residues. Germline values: CDR1 SGHVS, CDR2 FNYEAQ. The CDR3, as DNA: TGTGCCAGCAGAAAACAGGGAAGGGTCGGGGAGCTGTTTTTT. Translating gives CASRKQGRVGELFF.

The chain has TRBV4-2 and TRBJ1-6; D uncertain. Germline lookup yields CDR1 LGHNA and CDR2 YNFKEQ. V shed 0 bases and J shed 7 bases, with 7 bases lying between them. The CDR3 spans 14 residues. For the CDR3, the DNA is TGTGCCAGCAGCCAAGATAAGCGGAATTCACCCCTCCACTTT. Residues: CASSQDKRNSPLHF.

This clonotype was found many times. This chain links TRBV28 with TRBJ2-5, with TRBD2 identical over 14 bases. V was pared by 4 bases and J by 4 bases, with 2 bases of the junction left unmatched. CDR1 is MDHEN, CDR2 SYDVKM, per germline. The length of the CDR3 is 15 residues. The CDR3 is CASSSGTSGRETQYF. As DNA, the CDR3 is TGTGCCAGCAGTTCCGGGACTAGCGGGAGAGAGACCCAGTACTTC.

This clonotype was detected only a few times. This chain connects TRBV6-1 to TRBJ1-5; D gene ambiguous. This CDR3 has 15 residues. Germline CDR1 reads MNHNS; CDR2 reads SASEGT. Between the trimmed V and J ends, which lost 3 bases and 1 base, there was a span of 10 bases. The CDR3: CASSDGLGSNQPQHF. DNA for the CDR3: TGTGCCAGCAGTGACGGCCTCGGGAGCAATCAGCCCCAGCATTTT.

The V gene is TRBV5-1, the J gene TRBJ2-7; D might be TRBD1 or TRBD2, each matching 5 bases. The germline CDR1 and CDR2 sequences are SGHRS and YFSETQ. With 2 bases removed from V and 7 bases from J, the gap between germline ends came to 13 bases. The CDR3 covers 13 residues. CDR3: CASSFRGQNEQYF. The CDR3 coding sequence is TGCGCCAGCAGCTTCCGGGGCCAGAATGAGCAGTACTTC.

This clonotype was seen at least ten times. The chain joins TRBV6-1 to TRBJ1-6; D unclear. Germline V gene data show CDR1 as MNHNS and CDR2 as SASEGT. This CDR3 contains 15 residues. Trimming stripped 9 bases from V and 1 base from J, with 13 bases between. CDR3 DNA: TGTGCCAGTGGAATAGACCTTTCCTATAATTCACCCCTCCACTTT. Encoded protein: CASGIDLSYNSPLHF.

The chain uses TRBV11-2 and TRBJ1-4; tentative D call: TRBD1 (5 bases). The CDR3 is made up of 16 amino acids. Trimming took off 8 bases at V and 1 base at J, with 17 bases between the two ends. Germline CDR1 SGHAT, CDR2 FQNNGV. The CDR3 nucleotides read TGTGCCAGCTCCCCTATTAGGGGTAGAACTAATGAAAAACTGTTTTTT. Translated: CASSPIRGRTNEKLFF.

The V and J genes are TRBV6-1 and TRBJ2-5; 10 positions agree with TRBD2. V lost 5 bases and J lost 2; bases outside the gene matches: 5. The CDR3 totals 15 residues. Germline loops: CDR1 MNHNS, CDR2 SASEGT. The CDR3 spells CASSSLAGVQETQYF. CDR3 sequence (DNA): TGTGCCAGCAGTAGCCTAGCGGGGGTTCAAGAGACCCAGTACTTC.